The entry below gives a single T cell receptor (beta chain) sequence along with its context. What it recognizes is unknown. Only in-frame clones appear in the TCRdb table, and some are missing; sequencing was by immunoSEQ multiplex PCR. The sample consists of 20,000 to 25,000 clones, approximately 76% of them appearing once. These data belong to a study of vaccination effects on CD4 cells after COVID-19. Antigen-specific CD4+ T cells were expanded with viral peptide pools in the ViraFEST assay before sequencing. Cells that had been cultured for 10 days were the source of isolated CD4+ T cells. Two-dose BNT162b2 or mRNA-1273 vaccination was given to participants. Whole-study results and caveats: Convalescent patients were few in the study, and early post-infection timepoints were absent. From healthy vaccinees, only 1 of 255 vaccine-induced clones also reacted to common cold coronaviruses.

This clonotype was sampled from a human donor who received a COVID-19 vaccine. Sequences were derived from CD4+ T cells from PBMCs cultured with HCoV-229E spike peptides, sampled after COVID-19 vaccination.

For the CDR3, the DNA is TGTGCCAGCAGCCCGGACAGGGGAGAAAAACTGTTTTTT. Encoded protein: CASSPDRGEKLFF. The J gene is TRBJ1-4, the V gene TRBV5-4, with 9 bases that match TRBD1. V lost 4 bases to trimming and J lost 8 bases; unmatched junction nucleotides: 3. The CDR3 spans 13 residues. Germline values: CDR1 SGHNT, CDR2 YYREEE (reference sequence). The full variable domain, rest sourced from reference TRBV5-4 and TRBJ1-4, is ETGVTQSPTHLIKTRGQQVTLRCSSQSGHNTVSWYQQALGQGPQFIFQYYREEENGRGNFPPRFSGLQFPNYSSELNVNALELDDSALYLCASSPDRGEKLFFGSGTQLSVL.